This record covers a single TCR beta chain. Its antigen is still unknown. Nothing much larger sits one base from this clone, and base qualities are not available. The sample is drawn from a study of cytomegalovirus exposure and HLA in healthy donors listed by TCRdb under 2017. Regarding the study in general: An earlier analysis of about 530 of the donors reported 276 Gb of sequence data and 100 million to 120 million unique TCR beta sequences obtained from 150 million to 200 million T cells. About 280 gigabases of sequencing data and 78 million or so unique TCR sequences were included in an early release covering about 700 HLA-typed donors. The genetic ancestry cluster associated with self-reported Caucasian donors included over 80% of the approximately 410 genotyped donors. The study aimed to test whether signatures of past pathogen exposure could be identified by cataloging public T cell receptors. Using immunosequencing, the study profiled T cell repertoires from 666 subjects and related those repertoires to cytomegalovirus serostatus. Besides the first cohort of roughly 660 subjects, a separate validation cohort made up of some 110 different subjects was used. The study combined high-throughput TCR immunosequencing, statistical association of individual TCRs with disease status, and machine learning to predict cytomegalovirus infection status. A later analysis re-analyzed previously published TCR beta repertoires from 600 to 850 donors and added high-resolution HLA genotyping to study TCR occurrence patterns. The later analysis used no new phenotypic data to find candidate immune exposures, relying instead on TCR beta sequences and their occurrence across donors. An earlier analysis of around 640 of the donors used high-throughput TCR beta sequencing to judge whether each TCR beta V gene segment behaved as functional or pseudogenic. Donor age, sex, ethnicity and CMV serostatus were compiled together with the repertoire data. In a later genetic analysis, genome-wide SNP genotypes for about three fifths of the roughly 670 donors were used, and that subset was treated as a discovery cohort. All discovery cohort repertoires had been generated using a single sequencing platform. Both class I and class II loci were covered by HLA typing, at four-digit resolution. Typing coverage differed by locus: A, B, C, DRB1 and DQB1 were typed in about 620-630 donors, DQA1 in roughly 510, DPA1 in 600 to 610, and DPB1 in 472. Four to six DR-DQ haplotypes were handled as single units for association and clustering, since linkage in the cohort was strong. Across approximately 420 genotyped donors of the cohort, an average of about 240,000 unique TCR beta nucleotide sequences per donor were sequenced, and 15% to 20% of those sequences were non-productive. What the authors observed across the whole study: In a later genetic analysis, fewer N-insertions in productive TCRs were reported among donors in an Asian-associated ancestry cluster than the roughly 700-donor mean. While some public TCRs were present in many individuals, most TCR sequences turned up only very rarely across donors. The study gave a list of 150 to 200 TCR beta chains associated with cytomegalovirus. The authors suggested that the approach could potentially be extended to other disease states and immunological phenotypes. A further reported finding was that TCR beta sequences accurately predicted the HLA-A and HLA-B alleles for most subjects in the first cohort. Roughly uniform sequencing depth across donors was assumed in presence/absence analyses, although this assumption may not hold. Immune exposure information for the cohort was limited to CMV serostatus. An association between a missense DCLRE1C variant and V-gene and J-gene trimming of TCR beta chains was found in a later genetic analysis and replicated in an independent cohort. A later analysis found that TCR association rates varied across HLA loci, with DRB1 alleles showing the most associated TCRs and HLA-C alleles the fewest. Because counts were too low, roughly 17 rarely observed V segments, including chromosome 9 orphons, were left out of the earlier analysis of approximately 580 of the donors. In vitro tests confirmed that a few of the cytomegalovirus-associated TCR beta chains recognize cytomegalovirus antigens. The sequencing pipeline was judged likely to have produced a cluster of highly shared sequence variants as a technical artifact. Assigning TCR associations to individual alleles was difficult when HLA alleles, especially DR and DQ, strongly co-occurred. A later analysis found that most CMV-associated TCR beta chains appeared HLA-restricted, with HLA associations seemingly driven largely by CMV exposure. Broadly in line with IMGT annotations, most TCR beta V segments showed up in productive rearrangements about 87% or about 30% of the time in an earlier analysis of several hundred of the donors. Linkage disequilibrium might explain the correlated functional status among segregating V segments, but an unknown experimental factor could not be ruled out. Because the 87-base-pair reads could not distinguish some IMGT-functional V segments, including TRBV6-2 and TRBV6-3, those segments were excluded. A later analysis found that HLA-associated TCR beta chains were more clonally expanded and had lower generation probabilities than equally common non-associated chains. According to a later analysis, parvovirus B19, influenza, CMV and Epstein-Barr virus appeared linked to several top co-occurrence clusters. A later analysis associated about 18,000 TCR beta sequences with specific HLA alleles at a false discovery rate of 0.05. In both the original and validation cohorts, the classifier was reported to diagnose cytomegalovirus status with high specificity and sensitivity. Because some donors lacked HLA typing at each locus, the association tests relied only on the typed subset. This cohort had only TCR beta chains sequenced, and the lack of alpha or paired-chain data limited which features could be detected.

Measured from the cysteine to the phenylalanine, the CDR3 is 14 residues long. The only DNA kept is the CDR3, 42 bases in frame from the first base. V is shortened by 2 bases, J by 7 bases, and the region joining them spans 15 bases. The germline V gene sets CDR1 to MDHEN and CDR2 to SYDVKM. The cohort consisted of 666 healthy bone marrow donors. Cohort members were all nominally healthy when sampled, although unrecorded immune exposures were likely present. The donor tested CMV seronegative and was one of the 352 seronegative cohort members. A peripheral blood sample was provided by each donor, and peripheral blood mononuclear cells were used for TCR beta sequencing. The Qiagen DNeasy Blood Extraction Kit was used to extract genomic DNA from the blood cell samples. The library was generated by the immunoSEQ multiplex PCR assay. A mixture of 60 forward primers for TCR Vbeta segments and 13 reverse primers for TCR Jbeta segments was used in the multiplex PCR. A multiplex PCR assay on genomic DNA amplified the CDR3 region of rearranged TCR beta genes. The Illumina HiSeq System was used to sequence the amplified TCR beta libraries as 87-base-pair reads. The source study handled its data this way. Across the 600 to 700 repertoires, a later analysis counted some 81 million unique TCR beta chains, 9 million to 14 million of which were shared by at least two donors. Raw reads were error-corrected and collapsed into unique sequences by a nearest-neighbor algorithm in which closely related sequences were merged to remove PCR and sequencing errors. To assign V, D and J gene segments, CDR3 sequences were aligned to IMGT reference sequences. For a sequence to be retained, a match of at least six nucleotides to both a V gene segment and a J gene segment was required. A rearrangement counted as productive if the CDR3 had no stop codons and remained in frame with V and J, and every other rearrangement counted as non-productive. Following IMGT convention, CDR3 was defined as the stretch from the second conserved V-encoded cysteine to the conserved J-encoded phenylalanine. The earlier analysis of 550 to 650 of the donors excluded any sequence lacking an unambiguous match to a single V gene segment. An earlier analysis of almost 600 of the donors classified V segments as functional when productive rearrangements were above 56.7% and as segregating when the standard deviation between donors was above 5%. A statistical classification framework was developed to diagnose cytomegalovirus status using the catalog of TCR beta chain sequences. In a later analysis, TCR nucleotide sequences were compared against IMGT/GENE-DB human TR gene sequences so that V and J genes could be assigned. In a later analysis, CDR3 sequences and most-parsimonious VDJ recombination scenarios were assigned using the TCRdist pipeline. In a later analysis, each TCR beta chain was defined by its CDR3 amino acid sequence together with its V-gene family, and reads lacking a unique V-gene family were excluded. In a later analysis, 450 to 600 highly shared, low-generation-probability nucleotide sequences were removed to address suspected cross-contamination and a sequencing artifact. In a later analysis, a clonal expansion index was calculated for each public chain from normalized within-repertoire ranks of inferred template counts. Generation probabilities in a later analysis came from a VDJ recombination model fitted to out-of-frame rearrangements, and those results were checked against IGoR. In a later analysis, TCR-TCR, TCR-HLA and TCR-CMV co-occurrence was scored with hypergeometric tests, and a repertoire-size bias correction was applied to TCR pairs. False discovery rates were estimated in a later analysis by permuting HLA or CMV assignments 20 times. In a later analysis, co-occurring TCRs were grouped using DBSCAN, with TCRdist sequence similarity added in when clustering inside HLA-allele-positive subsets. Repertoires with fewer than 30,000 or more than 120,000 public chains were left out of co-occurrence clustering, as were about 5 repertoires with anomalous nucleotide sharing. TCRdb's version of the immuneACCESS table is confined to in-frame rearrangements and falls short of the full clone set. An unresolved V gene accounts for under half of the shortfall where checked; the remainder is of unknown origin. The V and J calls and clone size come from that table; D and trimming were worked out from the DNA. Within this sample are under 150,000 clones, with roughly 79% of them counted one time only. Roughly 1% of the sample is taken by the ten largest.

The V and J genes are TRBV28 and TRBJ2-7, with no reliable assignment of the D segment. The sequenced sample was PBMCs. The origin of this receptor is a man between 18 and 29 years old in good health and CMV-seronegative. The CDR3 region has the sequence CASSLPQSLREQYF. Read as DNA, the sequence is TGTGCCAGCAGTTTACCACAGTCCCTAAGGGAGCAGTACTTC. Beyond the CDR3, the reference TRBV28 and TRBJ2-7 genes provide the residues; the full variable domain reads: DVKVTQSSRYLVKRTGEKVFLECVQDMDHENMFWYRQDPGLGLRLIYFSYDVKMKEKGDIPEGYSVSREKKERFSLILESASTNQTSMYLCASSLPQSLREQYFGPGTRLTVT.